The rows below give T cell receptor beta chains drawn from one sample of a study of T cells in Graves' hyperthyroidism and ophthalmopathy. MiXCR was run by TCRdb on the multiplex PCR reads, yielding one entry per CDR3 protein. The table lists about 840,000 distinct CDR3 sequences, roughly 40% of them singletons. The sequencing sample was made of blood. The receptors come from a man younger than 30 with Graves' hyperthyroidism. CDR3s include the opening cysteine and the closing phenylalanine or tryptophan. Each record gives: D gene, J gene, V gene, clone size, CDR3 DNA, CDR3 protein. D genes are given only for firm matches. Clone size appears in some rows only: once, few, many, or a class for an expanded clone.

. | TRBJ1-1 | TRBV11-2 | . | TGTGCCAGCAGCCCCTGGGGCAGGGAGGCTGAAGCTTTCTTT | CASSPWGREAEAFF
. | TRBJ1-6 | TRBV12-3/TRBV12-4 | . | TGTGCCAGCAGTTTAGACAGAACAACGGAAAATTCACCCCTCCACTTT | CASSLDRTTENSPLHF
. | TRBJ2-7 | TRBV7-2 | few | TGTGCCAGCAGCTTACAGGCTTTCCAGTACTTC | CASSLQAFQYF
. | TRBJ2-5 | TRBV25-1 | . | TGTGCCAATACGGGGGAGGTCCCTGAGACCCAGTACTTC | CANTGEVPETQYF
. | TRBJ2-7 | TRBV4-1 | few | TGCGCCAGCAGCCAAGATGTGGCGGGAGAGCAGTACTTC | CASSQDVAGEQYF
. | TRBJ2-7 | TRBV7-3 | many | TGTGCCAGCAGCTTAACAGCAGGGGCCGAGCAGTACTTC | CASSLTAGAEQYF
TRBD1 | TRBJ1-2 | TRBV7-2 | . | TGTGCCAGCAGCAAGAACAGGGGTGATGGCTACACCTTC | CASSKNRGDGYTF
. | TRBJ2-3 | TRBV9 | few | TGTGCCAGCAGCGTAGCGATAGCAGATACGCAGTATTTT | CASSVAIADTQYF
. | TRBJ1-1 | TRBV7-9 | many | TGTGCCAGCAGCTTAGCGCTCAGCGGAACTGAAGCTTTCTTT | CASSLALSGTEAFF
. | TRBJ1-4 | TRBV29-1 | many | TGCAGCGTTGGGACGCAAAAAGGCGGGGAACTGTTTTTT | CSVGTQKGGELFF
. | TRBJ2-7 | TRBV7-2 | . | TGCGCCAGCAGCCAAGATCCCAGCGAGCAGTACTTC | CASSQDPSEQYF
TRBD2 | TRBJ2-6 | TRBV12-3/TRBV12-4 | . | TGTGCCAGCAGTTTAGCGCGCGGGCGGGGGGGCCCCGGGGCCAACGTCCTGACTTTC | CASSLARGRGGPGANVLTF
TRBD2 | TRBJ2-5 | TRBV6-5 | . | TGTGCCAGCAGTTTCCTCACTAGCGGGAGGGACCAAGAGACCCAGTACTTC | CASSFLTSGRDQETQYF
TRBD1 | TRBJ1-5 | TRBV10-3 | once | TGTGCCATCAGTGACAGGGGGCTTAGCAATCAGCCCCAGCATTTT | CAISDRGLSNQPQHF
. | TRBJ1-1 | TRBV24-1 | many | TGTGCCACCAGTCAGGGAAACACTGAAGCTTTCTTT | CATSQGNTEAFF
. | TRBJ1-1 | TRBV5-1 | few | TGCGCCAGCAGCTTTCGTTCCGAGAACACTGAAGCTTTCTTT | CASSFRSENTEAFF
TRBD2 | TRBJ2-7 | TRBV6-5 | few | TGTGCCAGCAGCCCTCGGGAGGACCTCTACGAGCAGTACTTC | CASSPREDLYEQYF
. | TRBJ1-4 | TRBV5-6 | few | TGTGCCAGCAGCTGGAGCTCTAATGAAAAACTGTTTTTT | CASSWSSNEKLFF
. | TRBJ1-1 | TRBV2 | . | TGTGCCAGCAGCGCGACATCGGCGGGCACTGAAGCTTTCTTT | CASSATSAGTEAFF
TRBD1 | TRBJ1-1 | TRBV15 | many | TGTGCCACCAGCACTAGGACAGGGTTGATCACTGAAGCTTTCTTT | CATSTRTGLITEAFF
. | TRBJ2-7 | TRBV7-2 | . | TGTGCCAGCAGCTCCGGGCGAGGGACTTGGCACTACGAGCAGTACTTC | CASSSGRGTWHYEQYF
. | TRBJ2-5 | TRBV6-1 | . | TGTGCCAGCAGTTACAGGTCATATCAAGAGACCCAGTACTTC | CASSYRSYQETQYF
. | TRBJ1-3 | TRBV9 | few | TGTGCCAGCAGCGTAAGCCCCCCAGCAGGGTCAGGAAACACCATATATTTT | CASSVSPPAGSGNTIYF
. | TRBJ1-2 | TRBV6-1 | few | TGTGCCAGCAGTGAAGGGCTCTTCAACTATGGCTACACCTTC | CASSEGLFNYGYTF